What follows are 25 T cell receptor beta chains derived from one specimen sequenced in a study of cytomegalovirus exposure and HLA in healthy donors. Researchers ran the PCR with 60 Vbeta and 13 Jbeta primers. The data were produced by immunoSEQ multiplex PCR, yet TCRdb's version contains in-frame clones alone and is incomplete. The repertoire holds about 110,000 clones, with around 77% as singletons. The material sequenced was PBMCs. The receptors originated from a woman aged 40 to 50 in good health and CMV-seropositive.

The rearrangement links TRBV6-1 to TRBJ1-4; 10 bases are a match to TRBD1. V was pared by 6 bases and J by 10 bases, with 11 bases of the junction left unmatched. Germline V CDR1 and CDR2: MNHNS, SASEGT. The CDR3 is 15 amino acids. The CDR3 loop reads CASSMRGQGSTKLFF. The CDR3 bases are TGTGCCAGCAGCATGAGGGGACAGGGGTCCACAAAACTGTTTTTT.

In DNA form, the CDR3 reads TGTGCCAGCAGTCCGAGAACAGGAGACCCTACCTACGAGCAGTACTTC. Encoded protein: CASSPRTGDPTYEQYF. The chain uses TRBV27 and TRBJ2-7, with TRBD1 as a possible D gene (5 bases). V dropped 5 bases and J dropped 2 bases, with 19 bases sitting between them. The CDR3 is 16 amino acids. In germline, CDR1 is MNHEY, CDR2 SMNVEV (reference sequence).

This chain links TRBV6-5 with TRBJ1-2, with 9 bases that match TRBD1. This CDR3 comprises 15 residues. CDR1 is MNHEY, CDR2 SVGAGI, per germline. V gave up 3 bases and J gave up 8 bases; unmatched junction bases: 10. This CDR3 reads CASSYRTGQGQGYTF. The CDR3, as DNA: TGTGCCAGCAGTTATCGGACGGGACAGGGCCAAGGCTACACCTTC.

The rearrangement links TRBV19 to TRBJ2-5; weak D call: TRBD2 (6 bases). V was cut by 3 bases and J by 1 base, with 15 bases left in between. Per the germline V gene, CDR1 is LNHDA and CDR2 is SQIVND (reference sequence). The CDR3 is made up of 16 amino acids. The CDR3 here is CASSIRPEGRQETQYF. The CDR3 region has the DNA TGTGCCAGTAGTATTCGTCCGGAGGGGCGCCAAGAGACCCAGTACTTC. The whole variable domain, filled in from reference TRBV19 and TRBJ2-5, reads DGGITQSPKYLFRKEGQNVTLSCEQNLNHDAMYWYRQDPGQGLRLIYYSQIVNDFQKGDIAEGYSVSREKKESFPLTVTSAQKNPTAFYLCASSIRPEGRQETQYFGPGTRLLVL.

The rearrangement joins TRBV11-2 to TRBJ2-7; possible D gene TRBD2, 5 bases. V lost 5 bases to trimming and J lost 3 bases, with 14 bases between them. Germline CDR1 reads SGHAT; CDR2 reads FQNNGV. The length of the CDR3 is 14 residues. The CDR3 DNA sequence: TGTGCCAGCAGCCCCGCGGGTATTAACTACGAGCAGTACTTC. It yields the protein CASSPAGINYEQYF.

The sample holds a few counts of this clone. The chain joins TRBV2 to TRBJ2-7, with 9 bases lining up with TRBD1. V trimming: 7 bases; J trimming: 1 base; junction bases outside the gene matches: 5. The CDR3 contains 14 residues. CDR1 and CDR2 from the germline V gene are SNHLY and FYNNEI. CDR3 amino acids: CASKGTGSSYEQYF. The DNA for the CDR3 is TGTGCCAGCAAGGGGACAGGGAGTTCCTACGAGCAGTACTTC.

The chain is built from TRBV21-1 and TRBJ1-2; the table's D call TRBD1 went unverified against the DNA. TRBV21-1 is assigned pseudogene status. The CDR3 covers 14 residues. The CDR3 sequence: CASSKGQGNYGYTF. In DNA form, the CDR3 reads TGTGCCAGCAGCAAAGGACAGGGGAACTATGGCTACACCTTC.

The gene calls are TRBV4-1 and TRBJ2-3; D unclear. V lost 2 bases, J lost 7 bases, and 7 bases lay in between. CDR3 size: 12 residues. Germline assignment: CDR1 MGHRA and CDR2 YSYEKL. Written as DNA, the CDR3 is TGCGCCAGCAGCCAATGGGCGAATACGCAGTATTTT. It encodes CASSQWANTQYF.

The CDR3 DNA follows: TGTGCCAGCAGCGGCCGGTCTAGCGGGAGTGAGGGGGGTCGGGCGGGGCTGCGCGTCGAGCAGTACTTC. Its protein product is CASSGRSSGSEGGRAGLRVEQYF. The J gene is TRBJ2-7, the V gene TRBV28, with 10 bases that match TRBD2. This CDR3 has 23 amino acids. The V gene end was trimmed by 6 bases and the J gene end by 6 bases; junction bases not matched to a gene: 35. Per germline, CDR1 MDHEN and CDR2 SYDVKM.

This clone was found once. The chain carries TRBV19 and TRBJ2-5, with 12 bases lining up with TRBD2. Germline CDR1 and CDR2: LNHDA and SQIVND (reference sequence). Losses at the gene ends were 5 bases for V and 5 bases for J; bases not matched to a gene: 9. CDR3 length equals 16 residues. In DNA, the CDR3 is TGTGCCAGTAGTCATCTAGCGGGAGGGTCGTTTGAGACCCAGTACTTC. This sequence encodes CASSHLAGGSFETQYF. Looking up the rest from reference TRBV19 and TRBJ2-5 gives the full variable domain: DGGITQSPKYLFRKEGQNVTLSCEQNLNHDAMYWYRQDPGQGLRLIYYSQIVNDFQKGDIAEGYSVSREKKESFPLTVTSAQKNPTAFYLCASSHLAGGSFETQYFGPGTRLLVL.

This chain joins TRBV7-8 and TRBJ2-1; 8 bases agree with TRBD2. V was clipped by 3 bases and J by 4 bases; unmatched bases: 5. There are 15 residues in the CDR3. Per germline, CDR1 SGHVS and CDR2 FQNEAQ. CDR3 DNA: TGTGCCAGCAGCTTCGGGAGGGCCTATTACAATGAGCAGTTCTTC. Protein product: CASSFGRAYYNEQFF.

The chain has TRBV18 and TRBJ1-1, with 10 bases identical to TRBD1. J lost 6 bases, V lost 5 bases, and 6 bases had no gene match. CDR3 length: 14 amino acids. Looked up from germline, CDR1 is KGHSH and CDR2 is LQKENI. CDR3 residues: CASSRTGGRSEAFF. CDR3 coding DNA: TGTGCCAGCTCAAGGACAGGGGGTCGATCTGAAGCTTTCTTT. The complete variable domain, with remaining parts taken from reference TRBV18 and TRBJ1-1, reads NAGVMQNPRHLVRRRGQEARLRCSPMKGHSHVYWYRQLPEEGLKFMVYLQKENIIDESGMPKERFSAEFPKEGPSILRIQQVVRGDSAAYFCASSRTGGRSEAFFGQGTRLTVV.

This clone was detected only once. The J gene is TRBJ1-1, the V gene TRBV6-1, with D perhaps TRBD1 (6 bases). The CDR3 loop spans 13 amino acids. The germline V gene has CDR1 MNHNS and CDR2 SASEGT. With 7 bases removed from V and 1 base from J, the gap between germline ends came to 10 bases. For the CDR3, the DNA is TGTGCCAGCACAGGGGTAGGGAACACTGAAGCTTTCTTT. This translates into CASTGVGNTEAFF.

This chain uses TRBV21-1 with TRBJ2-1; the table's D call, TRBD2, was not checked against the DNA. TRBV21-1 is marked as a pseudogene. The CDR3 is 15 amino acids. Here the CDR3 reads CASSKHSGRPPEQFF. DNA of the CDR3: TGTGCCAGCAGCAAACATAGCGGTCGGCCCCCTGAGCAGTTCTTC.

V usage is TRBV6-9 and J usage is TRBJ2-6, with a tentative D call TRBD1 (6 bases). The CDR3 sequence is 15 residues long. V was clipped by 5 bases and J by 1 base, with 9 bases between them. Germline loops: CDR1 MNHGY, CDR2 SVAAGI. CDR3 sequence reads: CASSPQGSGANVLTF. In DNA form, the CDR3 reads TGTGCCAGCAGTCCCCAGGGGTCTGGGGCCAACGTCCTGACTTTC.

The rearrangement joins TRBV19 to TRBJ1-5; the match to TRBD1 covers 7 bases. Germline V CDR1 and CDR2: LNHDA, SQIVND (reference sequence). Trimming took 4 bases from V and 3 from J; bases not matched to a gene: 3. There are 14 residues in the CDR3. The CDR3 loop reads CASSTTGVNQPQHF. The CDR3 nucleotides are TGTGCCAGTAGTACTACAGGGGTCAATCAGCCCCAGCATTTT.

The J gene is TRBJ2-5, the V gene TRBV5-1; TRBD2 is a possible D gene (5 bases). The DNA end is a closer match to TRBJ2-7, so the J assignment may be wrong. Germline V gene data show CDR1 as SGHRS and CDR2 as YFSETQ. This CDR3 has 14 residues. The CDR3 DNA reads TGCGCCAGCAGTTTGTTGGAGGAGGCCTACGAGCAGTACTTC. It specifies CASSLLEEAYEQYF.

In nucleotides, the CDR3 is TGTGCCAGCTGGAAGGGACAGGTGAATGAAAAACTGTTTTTT. Translated, it gives CASWKGQVNEKLFF. The gene calls are TRBV28 and TRBJ1-4, with 8 bases identical to TRBD1. The germline V gene encodes CDR1 MDHEN and CDR2 SYDVKM. The CDR3 spans 14 residues. Trimming at V came to 8 bases and at J to 5 bases, leaving 7 bases not matched to a gene.

The chain employs TRBV10-3 and TRBJ1-5; TRBD1 matches at 7 bases. The CDR3 loop spans 13 amino acids. Trimming cost V 8 bases and J 5 bases; bases outside gene matches: 6. Germline assignment: CDR1 ENHRY and CDR2 SYGVKD. The CDR3 loop reads CAIREGADQPQHF. CDR3 coding DNA: TGTGCCATCCGAGAGGGGGCCGATCAGCCCCAGCATTTT.

The CDR3 region is CASSHPPWDRTWRQFF. The CDR3 nucleotides read TGTGCCAGCAGCCATCCGCCATGGGACAGAACATGGAGGCAGTTCTTC. This chain joins TRBV11-2 and TRBJ2-1; the match to TRBD1 covers 7 bases. The V gene's germline CDR1 is SGHAT and CDR2 FQNNGV. V was pared by 5 bases and J by 12 bases, with 19 bases of the junction left unmatched. CDR3 size: 16 residues.

On this clone: A junction boundary mismatches the germline segment, possibly from a read error. The chain has TRBV7-7 and TRBJ2-3, with D perhaps matching TRBD2 (6 bases). This CDR3 contains 15 residues. CDR1 and CDR2 from the germline V gene are SSHAT and FNYEAQ (reference sequence). CDR3 nucleotides: TGTGCTAGCAGCCCAGACGGGGGTCGGGCAGATACGCAGTATTTT. This translates into CASSPDGGRADTQYF. The full variable domain, in which reference TRBV7-7 and TRBJ2-3 provide the parts outside the CDR3, is GAGVSQSPRYKVTKRGQDVTLRCDPISSHATLYWYQQALGQGPEFLTYFNYEAQPDKSGLPSDRFSAERPEGSISTLTIQRTEQRDSAMYRCASSPDGGRADTQYFGPGTRLTVL.

The chain joins TRBV28 to TRBJ2-7; no definite D call. The germline V and J ends were trimmed by 4 bases and 4 bases, with 5 bases remaining between them. There are 11 residues in the CDR3. Per the germline V gene, CDR1 is MDHEN and CDR2 is SYDVKM. The CDR3 loop is CASSYMYEQYF. The CDR3, as DNA: TGTGCCAGCAGTTATATGTACGAGCAGTACTTC.

This rearrangement joins TRBV6-1 to TRBJ2-1; D remains ambiguous. The CDR3 is made up of 15 amino acids. Germline lookup yields CDR1 MNHNS and CDR2 SASEGT. Trimming removed 6 bases from V and 0 bases from J, with 12 bases in between. The chain's CDR3 is CASRSQANSYNEQFF. The CDR3 DNA reads TGTGCCAGCAGATCCCAGGCTAACTCCTACAATGAGCAGTTCTTC.

This clone was seen a few times. The chain recombines TRBV10-3 with TRBJ1-5; perhaps TRBD1 as D (6 bases). Germline V gene sequence: CDR1 ENHRY, CDR2 SYGVKD. Trimming stripped 10 bases from V and 3 bases from J, with 10 bases between. The CDR3 is made up of 12 amino acids. This CDR3 reads CATGQNNQPQHF. In DNA form, the CDR3 reads TGTGCCACCGGACAGAACAATCAGCCCCAGCATTTT.

The genes are TRBV28 and TRBJ2-7, with a possible D match to TRBD2 (6 bases). Trimming shortened V by 11 bases and J by 1 base, and 12 bases separated the two germline ends. The CDR3 has 12 residues. Germline V lookup: CDR1 MDHEN, CDR2 SYDVKM. DNA for the CDR3: TGTGCCGCCTCCCGGGGGTCCTACGAGCAGTACTTC. Its protein is CAASRGSYEQYF.